These 29 T cell receptor beta chains originate from one sample sequenced in a study of blood T cells in healthy people across ages. With a J-beta primer mix and a sample-barcoded 5' primer, a second PCR ran roughly 7 to 11 cycles. TCRdb reanalysed the 5' RACE reads using MiXCR and keeps one entry per CDR3 protein. The repertoire holds 700,000 to 800,000 distinct CDR3 sequences, with 43% as singletons. Input material: blood. These TCRs come from a woman aged 60-70 years in good health.

This clonotype was counted only a few times. The J gene is TRBJ1-2, the V gene TRBV27; no definite D call. Germline assignment: CDR1 MNHEY and CDR2 SMNVEV (reference sequence). Trimming shortened V by 5 bases and J by 2 bases, and 12 bases separated the two germline ends. This CDR3 comprises 14 residues. CDR3 DNA sequence: TGTGCCAGCAGTACGACGGCCTTGAACTATGGCTACACCTTC. Translated, it gives CASSTTALNYGYTF.

The CDR3 nucleotides are TGTGCCAGCAGCCAGCTTCGAGTCGCCGCAGATACGCAGTATTTT. Protein: CASSQLRVAADTQYF. V gene TRBV3-1 combines with J gene TRBJ2-3, with D uncertain. V lost 3 bases and J 4 bases, leaving 14 bases between the germline ends. Germline loops: CDR1 LGHDT, CDR2 YNNKEL (reference sequence). The CDR3 covers 15 residues.

V is TRBV19 and J is TRBJ2-4; maybe TRBD2 (5 bases). The J call may be mistaken, given a closer DNA end match to TRBJ2-7. The CDR3 sequence is 14 residues long. The germline V gene has CDR1 LNHDA and CDR2 SQIVND (reference sequence). The CDR3 DNA reads TGTGCCAGTAAACTAGGCGGTGGGAGCGACGAGCAGTACTTC. Translation: CASKLGGGSDEQYF.

This clonotype was recorded at least ten times. The chain links TRBV7-8 to TRBJ2-3, with 15 bases that match TRBD2. This CDR3 comprises 17 residues. Germline CDR1 and CDR2: SGHVS and FQNEAQ. The trim removed 5 bases at V and 5 bases at J, leaving 8 bases unmatched. CDR3 sequence: CASSPGLAGGHVDTQYF. The CDR3 region has the DNA TGTGCCAGCAGCCCCGGACTAGCGGGGGGGCATGTAGATACGCAGTATTTT.

To note about this clonotype: One junction end does not reproduce the germline sequence, and a read error may be involved. This chain connects TRBV30 to TRBJ1-6; TRBD1 aligns across 8 bases. Germline V gene sequence: CDR1 GTSNPN, CDR2 SVGIG (reference sequence). The CDR3 has 14 amino acids. The CDR3, as DNA: TGTGCCTGGATAAGGGGACAGGCAGGTTCACCCCTCTACTTT. Translation gives CAWIRGQAGSPLYF.

V usage is TRBV10-3 and J usage is TRBJ2-3; D is undetermined. Germline values: CDR1 ENHRY, CDR2 SYGVKD. V was clipped by 7 bases and J by 2 bases, with 10 bases between them. The length of the CDR3 is 13 residues. DNA of the CDR3: TGTGCCATCACCCCAAGCGACACAGATACGCAGTATTTT. This encodes CAITPSDTDTQYF.

The genes are TRBV12-3 or TRBV12-4 and TRBJ1-2, with D unclear. Deletions cut 6 bases from V and 6 bases from J, with 14 bases between. This CDR3 has 13 amino acids. The CDR3 sequence is CASSLLLDNGYTF. For the CDR3, the DNA is TGTGCCAGCAGCCTACTTTTAGATAATGGCTACACCTTC.

The gene calls are TRBV25-1 and TRBJ2-3; D is perhaps TRBD1 or TRBD2 (5 bases each). The CDR3 extends over 16 amino acids. Germline V lookup: CDR1 MGHDK, CDR2 SYGVNS. The V gene lost 10 bases and the J gene lost 2 bases, with 22 bases spanning the gap. In DNA form, the CDR3 reads TGTGCCATCGGCGACCGGGGCCTCGACTTCACAGATACGCAGTATTTT. Encoded protein: CAIGDRGLDFTDTQYF.

This sequence joins TRBV6-5 and TRBJ2-5; D uncertain. This CDR3 contains 14 residues. V lost 5 bases and J lost 0, with 10 bases in between. In germline, CDR1 is MNHEY, CDR2 SVGAGI. For the CDR3, the DNA is TGTGCCAGCAGTCGTACACTGTACCAAGAGACCCAGTACTTC. This codes for CASSRTLYQETQYF.

Details on this clonotype: A read error is possible here, since a much larger clone lies one base away. The chain joins TRBV5-1 to TRBJ2-1, with 12 bases identical to TRBD2. The CDR3 contains 15 residues. Germline CDR1 SGHRS, CDR2 YFSETQ. The CDR3 loop reads CASRGLAGGRNKQFF. The CDR3 nucleotides read TGCGCCAGCAGGGGGCTAGCGGGAGGGCGCAATAAGCAGTTCTTC. The whole variable domain, remainder taken from reference TRBV5-1 and TRBJ2-1, is KAGVTQTPRYLIKTRGQQVTLSCSPISGHRSVSWYQQTPGQGLQFLFEYFSETQRNKGNFPGRFSGRQFSNSRSEMNVSTLELGDSALYLCASRGLAGGRNKQFFGPGTRLTVL.

This clonotype showed up just a few times. This chain links TRBV7-3 with TRBJ2-3; possible D gene TRBD2, 6 bases. Germline V CDR1 and CDR2: SGHTA, FQGTGA. V was trimmed by 6 bases and J by 0 bases, leaving 13 bases between them. CDR3 size: 15 residues. The DNA of the CDR3 is TGTGCCAGCAGTTCGCTGGGGGGAAGCACAGATACGCAGTATTTT. It codes for CASSSLGGSTDTQYF. Variable domain in full (rest from reference TRBV7-3 and TRBJ2-3): GAGVSQTPSNKVTEKGKYVELRCDPISGHTALYWYRQSLGQGPEFLIYFQGTGAADDSGLPNDRFFAVRPEGSVSTLKIQRTERGDSAVYLCASSSLGGSTDTQYFGPGTRLTVL.

The V and J genes are TRBV12-3 or TRBV12-4 and TRBJ2-3; 7 nucleotides match TRBD2. V shed 3 bases, J shed 13 bases, and the junction held 13 bases outside the gene matches. This CDR3 has 14 amino acids. The CDR3, as DNA: TGTGCCAGCAGTTTCAGCGGGACCCCAGATGCGGAGTATTTT. Amino acids: CASSFSGTPDAEYF.

As for this clonotype: A junction end diverges from the germline sequence, so it may reflect a read error. The V gene is TRBV20-1, the J gene TRBJ2-1; D uncertain. Germline CDR1 DFQATT, CDR2 SNEGSKA (reference sequence). The CDR3 consists of 12 residues. CDR3 DNA sequence: TGCAGTGCTAGCAGCTCCTACGATGAGCAGTTCTTC. It translates to CSASSSYDEQFF.

This chain joins TRBV4-2 and TRBJ2-1; no reliable D call. CDR1 is LGHNA, CDR2 YNFKEQ, per germline. V was clipped by 0 bases and J by 8 bases, with 8 bases between them. The CDR3 is 13 residues long. CDR3 nucleotides: TGTGCCAGCAGCCAAGACAGGTCACATGAGCAGTTCTTC. Encoded protein: CASSQDRSHEQFF.

This clonotype was seen a single time. The chain carries TRBV15 and TRBJ1-6, with D tentatively TRBD1 (5 bases). The length of the CDR3 is 17 residues. V dropped 0 bases and J dropped 7 bases, with 16 bases sitting between them. Germline V gives CDR1 LNHNV, CDR2 YYDKDF (reference sequence). CDR3 sequence: CATSRDHGSGGNSPLHF. For the CDR3, the DNA is TGTGCCACCAGCAGAGATCATGGGTCCGGGGGGAATTCACCCCTCCACTTT.

This clonotype came up a few times. The chain couples TRBV12-3 or TRBV12-4 to TRBJ2-3; the D is unclear. The CDR3 is 17 amino acids. Between the trimmed V and J ends, which lost 5 bases and 5 bases, there was a span of 23 bases. As DNA, the CDR3 is TGTGCCAGCAGTCTTTCTCCGCGGCCCAACGAGAGAGATACGCAGTATTTT. Translated, it gives CASSLSPRPNERDTQYF.

The chain recombines TRBV7-9 with TRBJ2-1; D could derive from TRBD1 or TRBD2 (5 bases each). CDR3 size: 15 residues. V lost 0 bases and J lost 5, with 11 bases in between. CDR1 and CDR2 (germline): SEHNR, FQNEAQ (reference sequence). The CDR3 sequence: CASSLARGPNNEQFF. For the CDR3, the DNA is TGTGCCAGCAGCTTAGCCCGGGGCCCCAACAATGAGCAGTTCTTC.

This clonotype was found a few times. The V gene is TRBV7-2, the J gene TRBJ2-7; TRBD1 agrees at 7 bases. After removal of 6 bases from V and 2 bases from J, the junction contained 4 bases not matched to a gene. Germline assignment: CDR1 SGHTA and CDR2 FQGNSA. The CDR3 has 13 residues. In DNA, the CDR3 is TGTGCCAGCAGGGACAGGTCCGCCTACGAGCAGTACTTC. It specifies CASRDRSAYEQYF. The complete variable domain, with remaining parts taken from reference TRBV7-2 and TRBJ2-7, reads GAGVSQSPSNKVTEKGKDVELRCDPISGHTALYWYRQSLGQGLEFLIYFQGNSAPDKSGLPSDRFSAERTGGSVSTLTIQRTQQEDSAVYLCASRDRSAYEQYFGPGTRLTVT.

This clonotype has ten or more counts. The chain uses TRBV29-1 and TRBJ2-5, with 8 bases identical to TRBD2. This CDR3 is built from 14 residues. Germline V gene lookup returns CDR1 SQVTM and CDR2 ANQGSEA. Germline trimming cut 4 bases from V and 3 bases from J; bases unmatched to any gene: 7. CDR3 protein: CSVVVSGREETQYF. The CDR3 coding sequence is TGCAGCGTTGTTGTCAGCGGGAGAGAAGAGACCCAGTACTTC.

The table lists this clonotype with a few counts. The genes are TRBV20-1 and TRBJ2-5, with 14 bases lining up with TRBD2. Germline trimming cut 5 bases from V and 4 bases from J; bases unmatched to any gene: 0. CDR1 DFQATT and CDR2 SNEGSKA come from the germline V gene (reference sequence). The CDR3 spans 13 residues. The CDR3 DNA sequence: TGCAGTGCTGGGACTAGCGGGGGAGAGACCCAGTACTTC. Residues: CSAGTSGGETQYF.

This clonotype came up a few times. This chain joins TRBV28 and TRBJ2-3, with TRBD1 matching over 9 bases. The CDR3 runs to 15 residues. V was pared by 5 bases and J by 4 bases, with 7 bases of the junction left unmatched. Germline lookup yields CDR1 MDHEN and CDR2 SYDVKM. This chain's CDR3 is CASSIGTGYADTQYF. The CDR3 nucleotides read TGTGCCAGCAGTATCGGGACAGGGTACGCAGATACGCAGTATTTT.

The V and J genes are TRBV10-3 and TRBJ1-2, with 8 bases lining up with TRBD1. CDR3 size: 15 residues. The germline gives CDR1 ENHRY, CDR2 SYGVKD. Trimming took 7 bases from V and 7 from J; bases not matched to a gene: 14. This CDR3 is CAITAFGQGLGGYTF. The CDR3 bases are TGTGCCATCACTGCCTTTGGACAGGGTTTGGGTGGCTACACCTTC.

The chain carries TRBV7-9 and TRBJ2-7; either TRBD1 or TRBD2 may fit D (6 bases each). CDR3 length: 12 amino acids. Per the germline V gene, CDR1 is SEHNR and CDR2 is FQNEAQ (reference sequence). V was clipped by 8 bases and J by 6 bases, with 14 bases between them. The CDR3 region has the DNA TGTGCCAGCTTCGCCGGGGGCGGCGAGCAGTACTTC. As protein: CASFAGGGEQYF.

This chain links TRBV20-1 with TRBJ2-3; D may be TRBD2 (5 bases). V lost 2 bases, J lost 6 bases, and 9 bases lay in between. The CDR3 is made up of 12 amino acids. Looked up from germline, CDR1 is DFQATT and CDR2 is SNEGSKA (reference sequence). The CDR3 loop is CSARQTGDTQYF. The CDR3 region has the DNA TGCAGTGCTAGACAGACGGGGGATACGCAGTATTTT.

This chain links TRBV6-5 with TRBJ2-5; D remains unclear. Germline lookup yields CDR1 MNHEY and CDR2 SVGAGI. V was cut by 0 bases and J by 0 bases, with 8 bases left in between. This CDR3 has 15 residues. CDR3 amino acids: CASSYSGGNQETQYF. For the CDR3, the DNA is TGTGCCAGCAGTTACTCTGGTGGGAACCAAGAGACCCAGTACTTC.

The V and J genes are TRBV20-1 and TRBJ2-5; no firm D call. Trimming removed 5 bases at V and 1 base at J, with 17 bases between. Germline assignment: CDR1 DFQATT and CDR2 SNEGSKA (reference sequence). This CDR3 is built from 15 residues. CDR3 amino acids: CSALRRSRPQETQYF. The DNA for the CDR3 is TGCAGTGCTTTAAGACGTTCGCGGCCCCAAGAGACCCAGTACTTC.

The chain carries TRBV20-1 and TRBJ2-3, with D perhaps being TRBD1 or TRBD2 (5 bases each). The CDR3 extends over 15 amino acids. Deletions cut 1 base from V and 0 bases from J, with 11 bases between. Germline V CDR1 and CDR2: DFQATT, SNEGSKA (reference sequence). CDR3 region: CSARGTWGSTDTQYF. The CDR3 DNA reads TGCAGTGCTAGAGGGACTTGGGGCAGCACAGATACGCAGTATTTT.

This clonotype was seen only a few times. This rearrangement joins TRBV6-5 to TRBJ2-7; 9 nucleotides line up with TRBD1. Unmatched junction bases numbered 2, after V lost 2 bases and J lost 0 bases. The CDR3 sequence is 15 residues long. Germline CDR1 is MNHEY and CDR2 is SVGAGI. CDR3 nucleotides: TGTGCCAGCAGTTACGGGGGACAGGGCTCCTACGAGCAGTACTTC. It encodes CASSYGGQGSYEQYF.

This chain joins TRBV10-3 and TRBJ1-2, with D unresolved. The CDR3 runs 12 residues. Trimming removed 8 bases from V and 8 bases from J, with 15 bases in between. Germline assignment: CDR1 ENHRY and CDR2 SYGVKD. CDR3: CAIQEDLGGYTF. CDR3 nucleotides: TGTGCCATCCAGGAAGATCTAGGAGGCTACACCTTC.